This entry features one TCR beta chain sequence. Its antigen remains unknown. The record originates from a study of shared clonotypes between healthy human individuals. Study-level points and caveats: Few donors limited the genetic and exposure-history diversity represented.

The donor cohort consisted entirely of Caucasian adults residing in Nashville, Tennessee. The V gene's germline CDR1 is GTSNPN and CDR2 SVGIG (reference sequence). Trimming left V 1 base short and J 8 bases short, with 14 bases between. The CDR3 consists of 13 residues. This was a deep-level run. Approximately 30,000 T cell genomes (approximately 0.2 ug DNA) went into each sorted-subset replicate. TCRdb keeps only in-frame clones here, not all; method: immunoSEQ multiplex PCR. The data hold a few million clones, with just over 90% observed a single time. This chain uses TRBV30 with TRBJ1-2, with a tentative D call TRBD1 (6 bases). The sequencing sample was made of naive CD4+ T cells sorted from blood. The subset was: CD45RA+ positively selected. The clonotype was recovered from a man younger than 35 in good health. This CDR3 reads CAWSDRARGGYTF. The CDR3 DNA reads TGTGCCTGGAGTGACAGGGCCAGAGGAGGCTACACCTTC.